This entry features one T cell receptor beta chain sequence. The antigen is unknown. These data are taken from a study of CD8+ T cells in alopecia areata. On the study more broadly: Tofacitinib was taken orally by treated patients, and the dose was 5 to 10 mg twice daily. Tofacitinib treatment spanned 6 to 18 months, with 6 months off drug afterward.

Trimming removed 1 base from V and 5 bases from J, with 9 bases in between. The CDR3 consists of 14 residues. CDR1 and CDR2 (germline): KGHSH, LQKENI. Regarding the study as a whole: Greater clonality was observed in lesional scalp samples, especially alopecia totalis/universalis, versus normal scalp.

RNA extraction was followed by reverse transcription into cDNA, which acted as the sequencing template. Produced via immunoSEQ multiplex PCR; TCRdb's table is partial and in-frame only. This sample has about 6,900 clones, with around 70% found just once. The sample's treatment: oral pan-JAK inhibitor, 5-10 mg twice daily. Peripheral blood and lesional scalp punch biopsies came from alopecia areata patients. The sequence was collected from a human donor with alopecia areata. This material consisted of skin, taken at week 4, from a patient treated with tofacitinib. V is TRBV18 and J is TRBJ1-5; D call uncertain. The CDR3 loop is CASSPRRGDQPQHF. Here the CDR3 DNA reads TGTGCCAGCTCACCACGTCGCGGAGATCAGCCCCAGCATTTT.